Following are 12 T cell receptor beta chains from one sample sequenced in a study of STAT3 mutations in large granular lymphocyte leukemia. These receptors have no known antigen. TCRdb's copy holds only in-frame clones and misses some; the assay was immunoSEQ multiplex PCR. This table has thousands of clones, under 95% appearing once. Notes on the study in general: Every T-cell large granular lymphocyte leukemia patient had at least one immunodominant TCR beta clonotype.

Sequences were obtained from peripheral blood mononuclear cells. The receptor source for this set is a man between 60 and 75 years old with T-cell large granular lymphocyte leukemia. Some clones in this sample may be carry-over from other donors' samples.

This chain joins TRBV6-6 and TRBJ2-5; D gene ambiguous. The CDR3 spans 10 residues. V shed 6 bases and J shed 4 bases, with 3 bases lying between them. Germline V gives CDR1 MNHNY, CDR2 SVGAGI (reference sequence). The CDR3 sequence is CASRRETQYF. Written as DNA, the CDR3 is TGTGCCAGCAGGAGAGAGACCCAGTACTTC.

The chain recombines TRBV6-5 with TRBJ1-1; D not certain. Germline V gene data show CDR1 as MNHEY and CDR2 as SVGAGI. The CDR3 length is 15 residues. Trimming took 0 bases from V and 2 from J, leaving 10 bases between them. The CDR3 loop reads CASSYSNSLNTEAFF. The CDR3 DNA is TGTGCCAGCAGTTACTCGAACAGTCTTAACACTGAAGCTTTCTTT.

The V call is TRBV5-1, the J call TRBJ2-6; 7 bases agree with TRBD1. Germline CDR1 SGHRS, CDR2 YFSETQ. This CDR3 is built from 15 residues. V was pared by 4 bases and J by 2 bases, with 3 bases of the junction left unmatched. The CDR3 here is CASSPTGAGANVLTF. The CDR3 nucleotides are TGCGCCAGCAGCCCTACAGGGGCTGGGGCCAACGTCCTGACTTTC.

The chain combines TRBV28 with TRBJ2-2; D is uncertain. The germline CDR1 and CDR2 sequences are MDHEN and SYDVKM. V gave up 2 bases and J gave up 3 bases, with 10 bases separating them. The CDR3 has 15 amino acids. The CDR3 DNA is TGTGCCAGCAGTTTACCTTTTTCGGACACCGGGGAGCTGTTTTTT. Its translation is CASSLPFSDTGELFF.

The chain uses TRBV9 and TRBJ2-5; 8 bases agree with TRBD2. This CDR3 comprises 16 residues. Germline V gene lookup returns CDR1 SGDLS and CDR2 YYNGEE. V shed 3 bases, J shed 2 bases, and the junction held 9 bases outside the gene matches. The CDR3 is CASSAQISGGQETQYF. In DNA form, the CDR3 reads TGTGCCAGCAGCGCCCAAATAAGCGGGGGACAAGAGACCCAGTACTTC. Variable domain in full (rest from reference TRBV9 and TRBJ2-5): DSGVTQTPKHLITATGQRVTLRCSPRSGDLSVYWYQQSLDQGLQFLIQYYNGEERAKGNILERFSAQQFPDLHSELNLSSLELGDSALYFCASSAQISGGQETQYFGPGTRLLVL.

The rearrangement uses TRBV28 and TRBJ2-7; the D gene is possibly TRBD2 (5 bases). Germline V gives CDR1 MDHEN, CDR2 SYDVKM. The CDR3 runs to 12 residues. The V end lost 7 bases, the J end lost 0 bases, and 7 bases lay between the germline ends. The CDR3 is CASMGSSYEQYF. In DNA, the CDR3 is TGTGCCAGCATGGGGAGCTCCTACGAGCAGTACTTC. The full variable domain, completed using reference TRBV28 and TRBJ2-7, is DVKVTQSSRYLVKRTGEKVFLECVQDMDHENMFWYRQDPGLGLRLIYFSYDVKMKEKGDIPEGYSVSREKKERFSLILESASTNQTSMYLCASMGSSYEQYFGPGTRLTVT.

This chain links TRBV25-1 with TRBJ2-3; D gene uncertain. Trimming shortened V by 3 bases and J by 2 bases, and 3 bases separated the two germline ends. Per germline, CDR1 MGHDK and CDR2 SYGVNS. This CDR3 spans 12 amino acids. CDR3 residues: CASSDPTDTQYF. CDR3 DNA: TGTGCCAGCAGTGACCCCACAGATACGCAGTATTTT.

The chain has TRBV6-1 and TRBJ1-2; a possible D gene is TRBD1 (5 bases). Trimming shortened V by 4 bases and J by 4 bases, and 16 bases separated the two germline ends. The germline V gene encodes CDR1 MNHNS and CDR2 SASEGT. There are 15 residues in the CDR3. Here the CDR3 reads CASSAIDSTPYGYTF. CDR3 sequence (DNA): TGTGCCAGCAGTGCAATTGACAGCACCCCCTATGGCTACACCTTC.

The CDR3 is CAWSVTGPTYEQYF. CDR3 DNA sequence: TGTGCCTGGAGTGTAACGGGGCCAACCTACGAGCAGTACTTC. The chain links TRBV30 to TRBJ2-7; D tentatively reads TRBD1 or TRBD2 (5 bases each). The CDR3 runs to 14 residues. CDR1 and CDR2 (germline): GTSNPN, SVGIG (reference sequence). Trimming removed 0 bases from V and 2 bases from J, with 11 bases in between.

The chain uses TRBV9 and TRBJ2-5; 13 positions match TRBD2. Trimming removed 7 bases from V and 5 bases from J; junction bases left unmatched: 2. The germline V gene encodes CDR1 SGDLS and CDR2 YYNGEE. This CDR3 contains 13 residues. DNA for the CDR3: TGTGCCAGCCGGACTAGCGGGAGCGAGACCCAGTACTTC. Protein sequence: CASRTSGSETQYF. The full variable domain, completed using reference TRBV9 and TRBJ2-5, is DSGVTQTPKHLITATGQRVTLRCSPRSGDLSVYWYQQSLDQGLQFLIQYYNGEERAKGNILERFSAQQFPDLHSELNLSSLELGDSALYFCASRTSGSETQYFGPGTRLLVL.

The CDR3 region is CASSGVGGGPQETQYF. The DNA for the CDR3 is TGTGCCAGTAGTGGGGTGGGCGGAGGCCCCCAAGAGACCCAGTACTTC. V is TRBV19 and J is TRBJ2-5; D perhaps matches TRBD2 (5 bases). The V end was cut by 5 bases, the J end by 1 base, with 17 bases between. This CDR3 contains 16 residues. Germline V gene sequence: CDR1 LNHDA, CDR2 SQIVND (reference sequence).

This clone was recorded a few times. This chain uses TRBV28 with TRBJ1-5; possible D gene TRBD1, 5 bases. The V gene lost 5 bases and the J gene lost 0 bases, with 11 bases spanning the gap. The CDR3 length is 15 residues. CDR1 is MDHEN and CDR2 is SYDVKM in the germline V gene. The CDR3 reads CASSLGAYSNQPQHF. CDR3 in DNA: TGTGCCAGCAGTCTAGGGGCTTATAGCAATCAGCCCCAGCATTTT.